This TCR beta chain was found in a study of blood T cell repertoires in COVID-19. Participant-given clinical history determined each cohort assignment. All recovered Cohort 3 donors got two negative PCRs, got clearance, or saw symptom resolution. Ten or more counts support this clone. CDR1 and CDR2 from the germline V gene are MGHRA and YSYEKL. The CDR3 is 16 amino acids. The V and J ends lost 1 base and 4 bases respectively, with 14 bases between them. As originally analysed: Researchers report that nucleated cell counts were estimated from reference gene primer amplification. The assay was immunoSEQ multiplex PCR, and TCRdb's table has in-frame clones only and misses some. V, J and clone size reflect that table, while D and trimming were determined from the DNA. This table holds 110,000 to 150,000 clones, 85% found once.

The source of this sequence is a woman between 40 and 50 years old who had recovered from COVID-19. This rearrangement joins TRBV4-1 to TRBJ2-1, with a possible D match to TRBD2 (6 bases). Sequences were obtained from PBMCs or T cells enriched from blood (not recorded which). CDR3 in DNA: TGCGCCAGCAGCCAAGTGAGGTTAGCGGTATACAATGAGCAGTTCTTC. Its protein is CASSQVRLAVYNEQFF.